The 32 T cell receptor beta chains reported below all come from one sample, sequenced in a study of blood T cell repertoires in COVID-19. Sequencing used immunoSEQ multiplex PCR; TCRdb keeps in-frame clones, though not all of them. The sample holds about 300,000 clones; around 86% are singletons and the top ten take about 1.6%. Sequenced material: peripheral blood. These receptors all stem from a woman aged 45-65 years with acute or convalescent COVID-19.

V gene TRBV24-1 combines with J gene TRBJ2-2; 8 nucleotides line up with TRBD2. CDR3 length equals 17 residues. The trim removed 3 bases at V and 0 bases at J, leaving 5 bases unmatched. Looked up from germline, CDR1 is KGHDR and CDR2 is SFDVKD. The CDR3 spells CATSDRLARANTGELFF. In DNA form, the CDR3 reads TGTGCCACCAGTGATCGACTAGCGCGCGCGAACACCGGGGAGCTGTTTTTT.

The chain recombines TRBV25-1 with TRBJ1-4; TRBD1 aligns across 8 bases. V dropped 6 bases and J dropped 6; count of bases not matched to a gene: 6. The CDR3 runs 14 residues. The germline V gene has CDR1 MGHDK and CDR2 SYGVNS. The CDR3 DNA reads TGTGCCAGCAGAGCGACAGGGGAAGATGAAAAACTGTTTTTT. It specifies CASRATGEDEKLFF.

The chain combines TRBV4-3 with TRBJ2-7, with D perhaps TRBD2 (6 bases). Germline CDR1 and CDR2: LGHNA and YSLEER. Deletions cut 4 bases from V and 7 bases from J, with 23 bases between. The length of the CDR3 is 16 residues. The CDR3 DNA reads as TGCGCCAGCAGCCCGACGGGGGACGGGGCCCCCCTGGAGCAGTACTTC. Its protein product is CASSPTGDGAPLEQYF.

In its sample, this clone was seen once. The chain uses TRBV6-5 and TRBJ1-5, with D hard to call. CDR3 length: 13 residues. Germline V lookup: CDR1 MNHEY, CDR2 SVGAGI. The V and J ends lost 4 bases and 7 bases respectively, with 11 bases between them. The CDR3 DNA reads TGTGCCAGCAGTTGGGCAAGTCACCAGCCCCAGCATTTT. Translating it yields CASSWASHQPQHF.

The rearrangement links TRBV3-1 (or the pseudogene TRBV3-2) to TRBJ1-2; 9 bases map to TRBD1. V trimming: 4 bases; J trimming: 5 bases; junction bases outside the gene matches: 8. Germline CDR1 is LGHDT and CDR2 is YNNKEL (reference sequence). CDR3 size: 15 residues. The chain's CDR3 is CASSPLAGTGYGYTF. DNA for the CDR3: TGTGCCAGCAGCCCTTTAGCCGGGACAGGGTATGGCTACACCTTC.

The CDR3 loop is CASSFLGTPSTDTQYF. For the CDR3, the DNA is TGCGCCAGCAGCTTCTTGGGGACTCCTAGCACAGATACGCAGTATTTT. The rearrangement links TRBV5-1 to TRBJ2-3; perhaps TRBD2 as D (6 bases). CDR1 is SGHRS and CDR2 is YFSETQ in the germline V gene. Trimming removed 2 bases from V and 0 bases from J, with 13 bases in between. The CDR3 spans 16 residues.

The chain is built from TRBV2 and TRBJ2-4; D might be TRBD2 (6 bases). Looked up from germline, CDR1 is SNHLY and CDR2 is FYNNEI. The ends were cut back, 6 bases at V and 3 bases at J, with 15 bases in the middle. The CDR3 consists of 15 residues. CDR3 nucleotides: TGTGCCAGCAGCGGCGCCCTCGGGGGCAAAAACATTCAGTACTTC. This gives the protein CASSGALGGKNIQYF.

This clone was found once. The chain carries TRBV3-1 (or the pseudogene TRBV3-2) and TRBJ1-4; 7 nucleotides agree with TRBD1. V lost 4 bases and J lost 5; bases outside the gene matches: 7. CDR1 is LGHDT and CDR2 is YNNKEL in the germline V gene (reference sequence). The CDR3 has 15 amino acids. The CDR3 DNA reads as TGTGCCAGCAGCCCGAGGACAGGCGGAAATGAAAAACTGTTTTTT. The encoded protein is CASSPRTGGNEKLFF.

The chain joins TRBV10-3 to TRBJ1-5; D may be TRBD1 (6 bases). The CDR3 length is 13 residues. V was shortened by 6 bases and J by 5 bases, with 11 bases between the two germline ends. Germline values: CDR1 ENHRY, CDR2 SYGVKD. The CDR3 loop reads CAIRGQVDQPQHF. In DNA form, the CDR3 reads TGTGCCATCAGGGGACAAGTCGATCAGCCCCAGCATTTT.

CDR3 DNA: TGTGCCACCAGTGATTCTGTCAGGGCCTCTGGCTACACCTTC. Translated, it gives CATSDSVRASGYTF. The V gene is TRBV24-1, the J gene TRBJ1-2; possibly TRBD1 for D (5 bases). Looked up from germline, CDR1 is KGHDR and CDR2 is SFDVKD. V lost 2 bases and J 7 bases, leaving 13 bases between the germline ends. This CDR3 contains 14 residues.

The chain joins TRBV19 to TRBJ1-5; D is perhaps TRBD1 (6 bases). Trimming pared 5 bases from V and 3 bases from J, leaving 8 bases between. Germline loops: CDR1 LNHDA, CDR2 SQIVND (reference sequence). The length of the CDR3 is 13 residues. The CDR3 bases are TGTGCCAGTAGTGGGGGCCTCAATCAGCCCCAGCATTTT. Translating gives CASSGGLNQPQHF.

The chain uses TRBV5-1 and TRBJ2-7, with D maybe TRBD1 (7 bases). CDR1 and CDR2 from the germline V gene are SGHRS and YFSETQ. The CDR3 covers 14 residues. Trimming took 4 bases from V and 2 from J, leaving 13 bases between them. The CDR3 DNA sequence: TGCGCCAGCAGCCCGGCGGGACAGCCCTACGAGCAGTACTTC. Amino acid sequence: CASSPAGQPYEQYF.

CDR3 in amino acids: CASSLTSGSQTEQFF. In nucleotides, the CDR3 is TGTGCCAGCAGCCTAACTAGCGGGAGTCAGACTGAGCAGTTCTTC. The genes are TRBV3-1 (or the pseudogene TRBV3-2) and TRBJ2-1, with 11 bases identical to TRBD2. The length of the CDR3 is 15 residues. J gave up 9 bases and V 4 bases, and 8 bases lay outside the gene matches. CDR1 is LGHDT and CDR2 is YNNKEL in the germline V gene (reference sequence).

This clone was detected only once. The chain joins TRBV2 to TRBJ2-4; TRBD2 matches at 7 bases. The germline V gene encodes CDR1 SNHLY and CDR2 FYNNEI. After removal of 1 base from V and 0 bases from J, the junction contained 3 bases not matched to a gene. The CDR3 covers 16 residues. CDR3 DNA sequence: TGTGCCAGCAGTGAAGGGGGGGGAATAGCCAAAAACATTCAGTACTTC. Translation: CASSEGGGIAKNIQYF.

Concerning this clone itself: At the DNA level, this CDR3 is encoded by other sequences in the same sample as well. The chain recombines TRBV7-9 with TRBJ1-5; no clear D gene. Trimming cost V 6 bases and J 5 bases, with 11 bases left between them. The CDR3 loop spans 13 amino acids. CDR1 is SEHNR, CDR2 FQNEAQ, per germline (reference sequence). The DNA of the CDR3 is TGTGCCAGCAGTCTCGCGGGCGATCAGCCCCAGCATTTT. Amino acids: CASSLAGDQPQHF.

This clone was observed once. V and J are TRBV29-1 and TRBJ1-1; the D is unclear. The ends were cut back, 0 bases at V and 1 base at J, with 12 bases in the middle. The CDR3 loop spans 15 amino acids. Germline values: CDR1 SQVTM, CDR2 ANQGSEA. CDR3 sequence reads: CSVEDLGLPNTEAFF. The CDR3 region has the DNA TGCAGCGTTGAAGATCTTGGACTTCCGAACACTGAAGCTTTCTTT.

V is TRBV5-1 and J is TRBJ2-7, with 7 bases aligning to TRBD1. Germline V gene lookup returns CDR1 SGHRS and CDR2 YFSETQ. V dropped 2 bases and J dropped 5; count of bases not matched to a gene: 4. CDR3 size: 13 residues. The CDR3 is CASSFKGANEQYF. CDR3 DNA: TGCGCCAGCAGCTTTAAGGGGGCCAACGAGCAGTACTTC.

This chain uses TRBV5-1 with TRBJ2-7, with a tentative D call TRBD1 (6 bases). The CDR3 extends over 13 amino acids. Per the germline V gene, CDR1 is SGHRS and CDR2 is YFSETQ. V was shortened by 4 bases and J by 3 bases, with 11 bases between the two germline ends. CDR3 DNA sequence: TGCGCCAGCAGCCCTCCACAGGGCTACGAGCAGTACTTC. Its protein product is CASSPPQGYEQYF.

This clone was picked up one time. This chain links TRBV7-9 with TRBJ1-1; D remains ambiguous. V lost 5 bases, J lost 7 bases, and 11 bases lay in between. This CDR3 has 12 amino acids. CDR1 is SEHNR, CDR2 FQNEAQ, per germline (reference sequence). The CDR3 protein is CASSPTTIEAFF. As DNA, the CDR3 is TGTGCCAGCAGCCCCACCACTATTGAAGCTTTCTTT.

The chain combines TRBV6-6 with TRBJ1-5; tentatively, D is TRBD1 (6 bases). The CDR3 has 16 amino acids. The V gene's germline CDR1 is MNHNY and CDR2 SVGAGI (reference sequence). Trimming took off 5 bases at V and 2 bases at J, with 16 bases between the two ends. The CDR3 DNA reads TGTGCCAGCAGTCCCCGGGGGGGGGCGGGCAATCAGCCCCAGCATTTT. Protein product: CASSPRGGAGNQPQHF.

This clone was seen just once. The V gene is TRBV19, the J gene TRBJ1-4, with D perhaps TRBD1 (5 bases). CDR3 length: 14 amino acids. Trimming removed 10 bases from V and 5 bases from J, with 17 bases in between. CDR1 is LNHDA and CDR2 is SQIVND in the germline V gene (reference sequence). Here the CDR3 DNA reads TGTGCCACTACCGAGGGGACTTCCAATGAAAAACTGTTTTTT. It is translated as CATTEGTSNEKLFF.

The rearrangement joins TRBV10-3 to TRBJ2-7, with 12 positions matching TRBD1. J gave up 6 bases and V 7 bases, and 7 bases lay outside the gene matches. Germline V gives CDR1 ENHRY, CDR2 SYGVKD. This CDR3 comprises 14 residues. The CDR3 is CAIKGQGAPGEQYF. The CDR3 region has the DNA TGTGCCATCAAGGGACAGGGGGCGCCGGGCGAGCAGTACTTC.

V usage is TRBV7-9 and J usage is TRBJ2-5; D is ambiguous. Trimming left V 1 base short and J 5 bases short, with 20 bases between. The germline CDR1 and CDR2 sequences are SEHNR and FQNEAQ (reference sequence). The CDR3 extends over 17 amino acids. The CDR3 sequence: CASSLDRSVGRTETQYF. CDR3 coding DNA: TGTGCCAGCAGCTTAGATAGGTCTGTGGGCAGAACGGAGACCCAGTACTTC.

The gene calls are TRBV5-1 and TRBJ2-5, with a weak D call TRBD1 (6 bases). Between the trimmed V and J ends, which lost 4 bases and 1 base, there was a span of 8 bases. Germline CDR1 and CDR2: SGHRS and YFSETQ. This CDR3 spans 13 amino acids. The CDR3 nucleotides read TGCGCCAGCAGCGGACAGCTCCAAGAGACCCAGTACTTC. Amino acids: CASSGQLQETQYF.

In this sample, this clone turned up once. The V and J genes are TRBV5-6 and TRBJ2-1; 7 bases line up with TRBD2. Germline V lookup: CDR1 SGHDT, CDR2 YYEEEE. The CDR3 consists of 14 residues. Germline trimming cut 4 bases from V and 3 bases from J; bases unmatched to any gene: 4. The CDR3 coding sequence is TGTGCCAGCAGCCCTTGGACTAGCTACAATGAGCAGTTCTTC. Encoded protein: CASSPWTSYNEQFF.

V is TRBV19 and J is TRBJ2-3, with a weak D call TRBD2 (6 bases). The CDR3 loop spans 13 amino acids. CDR1 is LNHDA and CDR2 is SQIVND in the germline V gene (reference sequence). V was pared by 3 bases and J by 5 bases, with 9 bases between. In DNA, the CDR3 is TGTGCCAGTAGTATTGGGGGGAAAGATACGCAGTATTTT. It encodes CASSIGGKDTQYF.

This clone was seen a few times. The sample holds other DNA sequences that translate to the same CDR3. The gene calls are TRBV7-8 and TRBJ1-5; perhaps TRBD1 as D (6 bases). The germline V gene encodes CDR1 SGHVS and CDR2 FQNEAQ. CDR3 length equals 14 residues. V lost 5 bases, J lost 3 bases, and 11 bases lay in between. The CDR3 DNA is TGTGCCAGCAGCCCTAGGACAGCCAATCAGCCCCAGCATTTT. It codes for CASSPRTANQPQHF.

The chain joins TRBV5-4 to TRBJ1-3; tentative D call: TRBD1 (5 bases). CDR1 and CDR2 from the germline V gene are SGHNT and YYREEE (reference sequence). This CDR3 is built from 12 residues. V shed 4 bases and J shed 5 bases, with 7 bases lying between them. The CDR3 nucleotides are TGTGCCAGCAGCCTGGACAGAAACACCATATATTTT. Amino acids: CASSLDRNTIYF.

J is TRBJ2-3 and V is TRBV6-4; TRBD2 matches at 11 bases. The length of the CDR3 is 14 residues. CDR1 is MRHNA, CDR2 SNTAGT, per germline. The V and J ends lost 7 bases and 4 bases, in that order; junction bases with no gene match: 4. The CDR3 DNA reads TGTGCCAGCAAAATAGCGGGAGGGTCAGATACGCAGTATTTT. Encoded protein: CASKIAGGSDTQYF.

Here the CDR3 reads CASSFLAGAEPQETQYF. The CDR3 nucleotides are TGTGCCAGCAGCTTTCTAGCGGGAGCCGAACCTCAAGAGACCCAGTACTTC. The V gene is TRBV11-2, the J gene TRBJ2-5; 10 bases match TRBD2. Germline-derived CDR1 and CDR2 are SGHAT and FQNNGV. The CDR3 sequence is 17 residues long. The junction had 9 bases not matched to a gene; V was cut back by 3 bases and J by 2 bases.

This clone has just a few counts. The chain employs TRBV6-5 and TRBJ2-1, with D tentatively TRBD1 (7 bases). This CDR3 region has 15 residues. Deletions cut 6 bases from V and 5 bases from J, with 17 bases between. Looked up from germline, CDR1 is MNHEY and CDR2 is SVGAGI. The CDR3 protein is CASRPWDRLDNEQFF. The CDR3 region has the DNA TGTGCCAGCAGACCCTGGGACAGACTAGACAATGAGCAGTTCTTC.

The rearrangement links TRBV28 to TRBJ1-2; D may be TRBD1 (5 bases). This CDR3 spans 14 amino acids. CDR1 is MDHEN, CDR2 SYDVKM, per germline. V was cut by 5 bases and J by 4 bases, with 14 bases left in between. In DNA, the CDR3 is TGTGCCAGCAGTATTCGGCGGGACTTCTATGGCTACACCTTC. It encodes CASSIRRDFYGYTF.